The clone carrying this T cell receptor (beta chain) appeared once. This sample is drawn from a study of blood T cell repertoires in COVID-19. The trim removed 7 bases at V and 2 bases at J, leaving 2 bases unmatched. CDR3 length: 13 residues. Germline V CDR1 and CDR2: LNHDA, SQIVND (reference sequence). Here immunoSEQ multiplex PCR was the method, and the copy in TCRdb shows in-frame clones only, minus some. The sample contains some 200,000 clones, roughly nine tenths of which appear only once. This TCR came from a man aged 60 to 75 with active or convalescent COVID-19. The sequencing sample was made of peripheral blood. The J gene is TRBJ1-1, the V gene TRBV19, with 9 nucleotides matching TRBD1. CDR3 DNA sequence: TGTGCCAGTACGGGACAGGGAAACACTGAAGCTTTCTTT. Its protein is CASTGQGNTEAFF.